Below, 27 T cell receptor beta chains from the same sample are listed, as sequenced in a study of blood T cells in healthy people across ages. PCR was performed a second time for about 6 to 12 cycles using a sample-barcoded 5' primer and a J-beta primer mix. One entry per CDR3 protein, called by TCRdb with MiXCR from the 5' RACE reads. This sample has some 1.5 million distinct CDR3 sequences, with 25% to 30% found just once. The material sequenced was blood. These receptors were obtained from a woman between 25 and 40 years old in good health.

The CDR3 nucleotides are TGTGCCAGCAGCTTGGATCCTAGCGGGGGAATGGGGAATGAGCAGTTCTTC. Translation gives CASSLDPSGGMGNEQFF. This chain joins TRBV5-5 and TRBJ2-1; 10 bases are shared with TRBD2. J lost 7 bases, V lost 0 bases, and 10 bases had no gene match. Germline-derived CDR1 and CDR2 are SGHKS and YYEKEE (reference sequence). The CDR3 consists of 17 residues.

In its sample, this clonotype was seen many times. This rearrangement joins TRBV6-5 to TRBJ2-3; D possibly corresponds to TRBD1 (6 bases). Germline loops: CDR1 MNHEY, CDR2 SVGAGI. The CDR3 is 13 amino acids. Trimming took 2 bases from V and 12 from J, leaving 15 bases between them. CDR3 region: CASSYRNGQQQYF. The CDR3, as DNA: TGTGCCAGCAGTTACAGGAATGGACAGCAACAGTATTTT.

This clonotype has more than one count but fewer than ten. The gene calls are TRBV12-3 or TRBV12-4 and TRBJ2-5; 10 nucleotides match TRBD1. With V trimmed by 5 bases and J by 5 bases, 11 bases remained unmatched. This CDR3 comprises 16 residues. CDR3 residues: CASSGSGTGVSETQYF. In DNA, the CDR3 is TGTGCCAGCAGTGGATCCGGGACAGGGGTGTCGGAGACCCAGTACTTC.

In this sample, this clonotype turned up many times. This chain connects TRBV6-6 to TRBJ2-7, with 7 bases that match TRBD2. Germline CDR1 is MNHNY and CDR2 is SVGAGI (reference sequence). The V and J ends lost 0 bases and 5 bases, in that order; junction bases with no gene match: 10. CDR3 length equals 16 residues. CDR3 DNA sequence: TGTGCCAGCAGTTACTCCTCTATAGCGGGCGAAGACGAGCAGTACTTC. It specifies CASSYSSIAGEDEQYF.

This clonotype turned up a few times. The genes are TRBV28 and TRBJ1-6; a weak D match, TRBD1 (6 bases). The germline V gene encodes CDR1 MDHEN and CDR2 SYDVKM. The CDR3 totals 13 residues. The V end was cut by 8 bases, the J end by 5 bases, with 10 bases between. The CDR3 sequence: CASRTVNNSPLHF. CDR3 in DNA: TGTGCCAGCCGGACAGTTAATAATTCACCCCTCCACTTT.

This clonotype has only a few counts. J is TRBJ2-1 and V is TRBV7-2; 8 nucleotides agree with TRBD2. There are 15 residues in the CDR3. The ends lost 5 bases at V and 3 bases at J; junction bases unmatched: 6. Germline CDR1 is SGHTA and CDR2 is FQGNSA. DNA for the CDR3: TGTGCCAGCAGCCGAGCGGGGGACGGCTACAATGAGCAGTTCTTC. Translation gives CASSRAGDGYNEQFF.

The chain recombines TRBV6-2 or TRBV6-3 with TRBJ2-1; 11 nucleotides match TRBD2. The CDR3 has 15 residues. V shed 6 bases, J shed 4 bases, and the junction held 5 bases outside the gene matches. Looked up from germline, CDR1 is MNHEY and CDR2 is SVGEGT. The CDR3 region is CASSTRTSGYNEQFF. In DNA form, the CDR3 reads TGTGCCAGCAGCACCCGGACTAGCGGGTACAATGAGCAGTTCTTC.

This clonotype was observed a handful of times. The chain couples TRBV29-1 to TRBJ1-1; D not certain. In germline, CDR1 is SQVTM, CDR2 ANQGSEA. V lost 8 bases and J lost 7, with 14 bases in between. The CDR3 contains 11 residues. For the CDR3, the DNA is TGCAGCCTCGGATCGGAGAGTGAAGCTTTCTTT. This sequence encodes CSLGSESEAFF.

At least ten counts were recorded for this clonotype. This chain uses TRBV20-1 with TRBJ2-3, with D tentatively TRBD2 (6 bases). Germline CDR1 DFQATT, CDR2 SNEGSKA (reference sequence). CDR3 length: 16 residues. The V gene lost 6 bases and the J gene lost 0 bases, with 19 bases spanning the gap. The CDR3 nucleotides read TGCAGTGCCTCTACCCACCTAGCGCGGAGCACAGATACGCAGTATTTT. Its protein is CSASTHLARSTDTQYF.

The chain links TRBV7-8 to TRBJ2-1; no clear D. Germline V CDR1 and CDR2: SGHVS, FQNEAQ. This CDR3 comprises 15 residues. V was cut by 0 bases and J by 8 bases, with 14 bases left in between. The CDR3 region is CASSLAPHNADEQFF. The CDR3 nucleotides are TGTGCCAGCAGCTTAGCCCCACACAACGCCGATGAGCAGTTCTTC.

The V and J genes are TRBV6-5 and TRBJ2-1; 10 nucleotides agree with TRBD1. V lost 0 bases to trimming and J lost 6 bases; unmatched junction nucleotides: 5. This CDR3 region has 16 residues. CDR1 and CDR2 (germline): MNHEY, SVGAGI. The CDR3 DNA follows: TGTGCCAGCAGTTACTCCCGACAGGGGGCCGGCAATGAGCAGTTCTTC. This gives the protein CASSYSRQGAGNEQFF.

There are a few counts of this clonotype. The genes are TRBV4-2 and TRBJ2-3; 9 bases fit TRBD2. Germline V gene data show CDR1 as LGHNA and CDR2 as YNFKEQ. V shed 0 bases and J 3 bases; nucleotides not matched to a gene: 7. This CDR3 region has 17 residues. The DNA of the CDR3 is TGTGCCAGCAGCCAAGATGGCGGGGGGGCCATGACAGATACGCAGTATTTT. This codes for CASSQDGGGAMTDTQYF.

This clonotype appeared many times. The chain couples TRBV12-3 or TRBV12-4 to TRBJ1-2; 7 bases are a match to TRBD1. V lost 6 bases and J lost 5; bases outside the gene matches: 6. CDR3 length equals 13 residues. CDR3 DNA sequence: TGTGCCAGCAGCCGACAGGGAAGGTATGGCTACACCTTC. This sequence encodes CASSRQGRYGYTF.

This clonotype was seen at least ten times. The genes are TRBV12-3 or TRBV12-4 and TRBJ1-2, with TRBD1 matching 9 bases. This CDR3 contains 13 residues. The V and J ends lost 4 bases and 7 bases, in that order; junction bases with no gene match: 4. The CDR3 loop reads CASSYRDRVGYTF. The DNA for the CDR3 is TGTGCCAGCAGTTACCGGGACAGGGTTGGCTACACCTTC.

A single count supports this clonotype. The chain carries TRBV20-1 and TRBJ2-3, with D unclear. Trimming cost V 5 bases and J 6 bases, with 15 bases left between them. CDR3 size: 13 residues. CDR1 and CDR2 from the germline V gene are DFQATT and SNEGSKA (reference sequence). CDR3 nucleotides: TGCAGTGCTCCCCGGACCGGCTCTGATACGCAGTATTTT. Its translation is CSAPRTGSDTQYF.

This clonotype appeared a few times. The chain recombines TRBV4-1 with TRBJ1-1, with TRBD1 matching 8 bases. The V gene end was trimmed by 3 bases and the J gene end by 3 bases; junction bases not matched to a gene: 3. This CDR3 comprises 14 residues. Germline-derived CDR1 and CDR2 are MGHRA and YSYEKL. The CDR3 loop reads CASSQDREDTEAFF. The CDR3 nucleotides are TGCGCCAGCAGCCAGGACAGGGAAGACACTGAAGCTTTCTTT.

A word on this clonotype: It may be a read error: a sequence one base away is much more abundant. This chain uses TRBV5-5 with TRBJ2-5; the D gene is possibly TRBD1 (5 bases). Germline-derived CDR1 and CDR2 are SGHKS and YYEKEE (reference sequence). The CDR3 has 14 residues. Trimming took off 1 base at V and 11 bases at J, with 18 bases between the two ends. The CDR3 loop reads CASSLFVQGVGQYF. The CDR3 DNA sequence: TGTGCCAGCAGCTTGTTCGTCCAGGGTGTGGGGCAGTACTTC. The variable domain in full, completed from reference TRBV5-5 and TRBJ2-5, reads DAGVTQSPTHLIKTRGQQVTLRCSPISGHKSVSWYQQVLGQGPQFIFQYYEKEERGRGNFPDRFSARQFPNYSSELNVNALLLGDSALYLCASSLFVQGVGQYFGPGTRLLVL.

This clonotype has a single count. J is TRBJ2-3 and V is TRBV30; D remains unclear. Germline V CDR1 and CDR2: GTSNPN, SVGIG (reference sequence). V dropped 1 base and J dropped 7 bases, with 12 bases sitting between them. This CDR3 contains 13 residues. The CDR3 sequence: CAWSEDMSNTQYF. The CDR3 coding sequence is TGTGCCTGGAGTGAAGATATGTCTAATACGCAGTATTTT.

CDR3 coding DNA: TGCAGTGCTAGACCCCTGATAAGCCATGAGCAGTACTTC. Its translation is CSARPLISHEQYF. J is TRBJ2-7 and V is TRBV20-1, with D uncertain. CDR1 and CDR2 (germline): DFQATT, SNEGSKA (reference sequence). The V end lost 2 bases, the J end lost 7 bases, and 15 bases lay between the germline ends. CDR3 length: 13 residues.

This clonotype has only a few counts. This chain connects TRBV29-1 to TRBJ2-3; TRBD2 aligns across 8 bases. The CDR3 consists of 14 residues. V was pared by 4 bases and J by 5 bases, with 8 bases of the junction left unmatched. Germline CDR1 and CDR2: SQVTM and ANQGSEA. DNA of the CDR3: TGCAGCGTTGTGATAGCGGGGCTGGGAGATACGCAGTATTTT. It encodes CSVVIAGLGDTQYF.

This clonotype was seen repeatedly, ten times or more. The J gene is TRBJ1-2, the V gene TRBV30; D is uncertain. The V gene lost 2 bases and the J gene lost 8 bases, with 21 bases spanning the gap. The germline gives CDR1 GTSNPN, CDR2 SVGIG (reference sequence). The CDR3 runs 15 residues. The DNA for the CDR3 is TGTGCCTGGAGTCCTCAGTTCCTCCTTCAAAGGGGCTACACCTTC. It codes for CAWSPQFLLQRGYTF. The full variable domain, its missing parts supplied by reference TRBV30 and TRBJ1-2, is SQTIHQWPATLVQPVGSPLSLECTVEGTSNPNLYWYRQAAGRGLQLLFYSVGIGQISSEVPQNLSASRPQDRQFILSSKKLLLSDSGFYLCAWSPQFLLQRGYTFGSGTRLTVV.

To note about this clonotype: Possible read error: a much larger clone is one base away. The rearrangement joins TRBV29-1 to TRBJ2-1; D is unclear. The germline V gene has CDR1 SQVTM and CDR2 ANQGSEA. The V end lost 3 bases, the J end lost 11 bases, and 11 bases lay between the germline ends. This CDR3 has 11 residues. As DNA, the CDR3 is TGCAGCGTTGACTCGCGTAATAAGCAGTTCTTC. Translation gives CSVDSRNKQFF.

This clonotype was counted many times. The chain is built from TRBV12-3 or TRBV12-4 and TRBJ1-6; 7 positions match TRBD1. CDR3 length: 15 amino acids. J lost 6 bases, V lost 4 bases, and 6 bases had no gene match. DNA for the CDR3: TGTGCCAGCAGTTCGGGACAGAGAAGTAATTCACCCCTCCACTTT. Translated: CASSSGQRSNSPLHF.

This clonotype was counted a single time. This clone may be a read error of a much larger clone one base away. J is TRBJ2-7 and V is TRBV2; D unresolved. The V gene lost 8 bases and the J gene lost 6 bases, with 8 bases spanning the gap. The CDR3 totals 10 residues. Per germline, CDR1 SNHLY and CDR2 FYNNEI. CDR3: CASSEFEQYF. In nucleotides, the CDR3 is TGTGCCAGCTCTGAGTTCGAGCAGTACTTC.

This rearrangement joins TRBV6-6 to TRBJ2-5, with TRBD2 identical over 11 bases. Germline lookup yields CDR1 MNHNY and CDR2 SVGAGI (reference sequence). The CDR3 length is 16 residues. V was pared by 6 bases and J by 1 base, with 7 bases of the junction left unmatched. In DNA form, the CDR3 reads TGTGCCAGCAGCCCTGGGACTAGCGGAGCCCAAGAGACCCAGTACTTC. Residues: CASSPGTSGAQETQYF.

J is TRBJ1-1 and V is TRBV9; a weak D match, TRBD1 (5 bases). The CDR3 has 14 residues. V was clipped by 0 bases and J by 5 bases, with 11 bases between them. CDR1 and CDR2 from the germline V gene are SGDLS and YYNGEE. CDR3 sequence: CASSVARGETEAFF. The CDR3 nucleotides read TGTGCCAGCAGCGTAGCTCGGGGGGAGACTGAAGCTTTCTTT. The whole variable domain, remainder taken from reference TRBV9 and TRBJ1-1, is DSGVTQTPKHLITATGQRVTLRCSPRSGDLSVYWYQQSLDQGLQFLIQYYNGEERAKGNILERFSAQQFPDLHSELNLSSLELGDSALYFCASSVARGETEAFFGQGTRLTVV.

This clonotype was detected ten times or more. This chain joins TRBV5-1 and TRBJ2-5; 8 bases fit TRBD2. V dropped 5 bases and J dropped 1; count of bases not matched to a gene: 19. This CDR3 spans 19 amino acids. The germline CDR1 and CDR2 sequences are SGHRS and YFSETQ. CDR3 sequence: CASRIGGTSGTGAQETQYF. DNA for the CDR3: TGCGCCAGCAGAATCGGAGGAACTAGCGGCACCGGGGCCCAAGAGACCCAGTACTTC.